A single sample gave rise to the 9 T cell receptor beta chains below, sequenced in a study of T cells after yellow fever vaccination. TCRdb re-called the 5' RACE reads through MiXCR, storing one row per CDR3 protein. The sample lists 100,000 to 150,000 distinct CDR3 sequences; 8.9% were seen once. Sequenced here: CD8+ T cells sorted from PBMCs, sampled on the day of the yellow fever booster vaccination. The receptor source for this set is a man aged 18 to 30 who received the YFV17D yellow fever vaccine.

The table lists this clonotype with a few counts. The chain's CDR3 is CASRDRVDGEQFF. The CDR3 nucleotides read TGTGCCAGCAGGGACAGGGTTGATGGTGAGCAGTTCTTC. This chain links TRBV7-9 with TRBJ2-1; TRBD1 agrees at 8 bases. CDR3 size: 13 residues. Germline CDR1 reads SEHNR; CDR2 reads FQNEAQ (reference sequence). V lost 6 bases, J lost 9 bases, and 7 bases stayed unmatched.

V usage is TRBV30 and J usage is TRBJ2-1; TRBD1 is a possible D gene (6 bases). The CDR3 loop spans 14 amino acids. CDR1 GTSNPN and CDR2 SVGIG come from the germline V gene (reference sequence). The ends were cut back, 4 bases at V and 8 bases at J, with 18 bases in the middle. CDR3 DNA sequence: TGTGCCTGGAAGGTTCAGGGGCTTATGGATGAGCAGTTCTTC. It is translated as CAWKVQGLMDEQFF.

The gene calls are TRBV7-9 and TRBJ2-1, with 11 bases aligning to TRBD2. Germline V lookup: CDR1 SEHNR, CDR2 FQNEAQ (reference sequence). The V gene end was trimmed by 1 base and the J gene end by 5 bases; junction bases not matched to a gene: 1. The CDR3 spans 15 residues. CDR3 in amino acids: CASSLVGLADNEQFF. CDR3 bases: TGTGCCAGCAGCTTAGTGGGACTAGCGGACAATGAGCAGTTCTTC.

This clonotype was seen many times. J is TRBJ2-1 and V is TRBV4-3, with D perhaps TRBD1 (5 bases). The CDR3 loop spans 15 amino acids. Looked up from germline, CDR1 is LGHNA and CDR2 is YSLEER. V lost 4 bases and J lost 5, with 15 bases in between. DNA of the CDR3: TGCGCCAGCAGCCGCCTCAGGGTTCTGGACAATGAGCAGTTCTTC. Protein: CASSRLRVLDNEQFF.

This clonotype was seen only a few times. The gene calls are TRBV9 and TRBJ2-5; a weak D match, TRBD2 (5 bases). Between the trimmed V and J ends, which lost 2 bases and 4 bases, there was a span of 18 bases. CDR3 size: 16 residues. CDR1 and CDR2 (germline): SGDLS, YYNGEE. The CDR3 protein is CASSVYPSSSTETQYF. The CDR3 coding sequence is TGTGCCAGCAGCGTTTACCCCTCCTCTAGCACAGAGACCCAGTACTTC.

This clonotype was recorded at least ten times. The chain uses TRBV29-1 and TRBJ1-2, with unresolved D. The V and J ends lost 0 bases and 4 bases respectively, with 9 bases between them. Germline-derived CDR1 and CDR2 are SQVTM and ANQGSEA. The CDR3 loop spans 13 amino acids. Written as DNA, the CDR3 is TGCAGCGTTGAAGAGCAGGACCGCTATGGCTACACCTTC. This translates into CSVEEQDRYGYTF.

This clonotype was seen repeatedly, ten times or more. The chain recombines TRBV29-1 with TRBJ1-1, with D possibly being TRBD1 (5 bases). Per the germline V gene, CDR1 is SQVTM and CDR2 is ANQGSEA. Trimming pared 4 bases from V and 5 bases from J, leaving 17 bases between. The CDR3 runs to 14 residues. The DNA for the CDR3 is TGCAGCGTTGGCAAACACGGGGGAATAACTGAAGCTTTCTTT. It yields the protein CSVGKHGGITEAFF.

The V gene is TRBV4-1, the J gene TRBJ1-3, with a tentative D call TRBD1 (5 bases). V gave up 0 bases and J gave up 0 bases, with 21 bases separating them. Germline loops: CDR1 MGHRA, CDR2 YSYEKL. CDR3 length: 20 residues. Here the CDR3 DNA reads TGCGCCAGCAGCCAAGATTCCTACGGGGCAGATTGGGACTCTGGAAACACCATATATTTT. Its protein product is CASSQDSYGADWDSGNTIYF.

This clonotype was detected ten times or more. J is TRBJ2-1 and V is TRBV6-1; 9 positions match TRBD2. The CDR3 length is 15 residues. Trimming cost V 3 bases and J 8 bases; bases outside gene matches: 8. Looked up from germline, CDR1 is MNHNS and CDR2 is SASEGT. The CDR3 loop is CASSESSGGPDEQFF. The CDR3 bases are TGTGCCAGCAGTGAGAGTAGCGGGGGTCCGGATGAGCAGTTCTTC.